The source of this T cell receptor (beta chain) is a study of memory CD4+ T cells and cytomegalovirus serostatus. Notes on the study in general: The CMV-associated TCR signature appears largely within the CD4+ memory repertoire.

With 0 bases removed from V and 6 bases from J, the gap between germline ends came to 18 bases. The CDR3 spans 17 residues. The germline V gene has CDR1 SGHDT and CDR2 YYEEEE. Profiling relied on immunoSEQ multiplex PCR, and the TCRdb table lists in-frame clones only, not all of them. The table has fewer than 75,000 clones, less than 80% seen once. The sort gate was single viable CD3+CD4+CD8-CD45RO+ cells for memory CD4+ T cells. CD4+ T cells were isolated by positive magnetic selection. This clone is labeled as medium-sized. Its antigen is unknown. This receptor was identified in an adult in good health and CMV-seronegative. The chain has TRBV5-6 and TRBJ2-2, with D maybe TRBD2 (6 bases). The sequencing input was memory CD4+ T cells from blood. For the CDR3, the DNA is TGTGCCAGCAGCTTGGATGGTTGGCGGGGTCACGCCGGGGAGCTGTTTTTT. Its translation: CASSLDGWRGHAGELFF.